These T cell receptor beta chains were read from a single sample in a study of a mutant IDH1 vaccine in newly diagnosed glioma. TCRdb keeps only in-frame clones here, not all; method: immunoSEQ multiplex PCR. The sample yields over 80,000 clones, 70% to 90% seen once. Material: PBMCs, obtained from a glioma patient treated with radiotherapy, temozolomide or both. The receptor source for this set is a woman aged 50 to 60 with glioma. The CDR3 runs from the conserved cysteine through the conserved F or W. The D gene is left open where the match is weak. Where a row states a size, it is once, few, many or the class of an expanded clone; other rows omit it.

clone size: -
J gene: TRBJ2-1
V gene: TRBV5-6
D gene: TRBD2
CDR3 length: 16
CDR3 DNA: TGTGCCAGCAGCCCGACTAGCGGGGCCTCCTACAATGAGCAGTTCTTC
CDR3 protein: CASSPTSGASYNEQFF

clone size: -
J gene: TRBJ2-3
V gene: TRBV5-1
D gene: -
CDR3 length: 14
CDR3 DNA: TGCGCCAGCAGCTTGGACAGGGTTCCAGATACGCAGTATTTT
CDR3 protein: CASSLDRVPDTQYF

clone size: -
J gene: TRBJ2-1
V gene: TRBV11-2
D gene: -
CDR3 length: 14
CDR3 DNA: TGTGCCAGCAGCCCCCAGCACAGTAGCAATGAGCAGTTCTTC
CDR3 protein: CASSPQHSSNEQFF

clone size: -
J gene: TRBJ2-7
V gene: TRBV5-4
D gene: -
CDR3 length: 14
CDR3 DNA: TGTGCCAGCAGCCGTGGCCCGAGCTCCTACGAGCAGTACTTC
CDR3 protein: CASSRGPSSYEQYF

clone size: -
J gene: TRBJ2-7
V gene: TRBV7-9
D gene: -
CDR3 length: 14
CDR3 DNA: TGTGCCAGAACAGTAAAACAGGAGAACTACGAGCAGTACTTC
CDR3 protein: CARTVKQENYEQYF

clone size: -
J gene: TRBJ2-2
V gene: TRBV7-2
D gene: TRBD1
CDR3 length: 14
CDR3 DNA: TGTGCCAGCAGCCCGGACAGGGGACGCGGGGAGCTGTTTTTT
CDR3 protein: CASSPDRGRGELFF

clone size: -
J gene: TRBJ2-7
V gene: TRBV5-6
D gene: -
CDR3 length: 13
CDR3 DNA: TGTGCCAGCAGAACTGGACAAGCCGACGAGCAGTACTTC
CDR3 protein: CASRTGQADEQYF

clone size: -
J gene: TRBJ2-2
V gene: TRBV7-3
D gene: -
CDR3 length: 16
CDR3 DNA: TGTGCCAGCAGCCCGTCAGGAGGGGGTAACACCGGGGAGCTGTTTTTT
CDR3 protein: CASSPSGGGNTGELFF

clone size: -
J gene: TRBJ1-1
V gene: TRBV29-1
D gene: -
CDR3 length: 10
CDR3 DNA: TGCAGCGTTGAAGACTTAGGGGCTTTCTTT
CDR3 protein: CSVEDLGAFF

clone size: -
J gene: TRBJ2-7
V gene: TRBV6-5
D gene: TRBD1
CDR3 length: 14
CDR3 DNA: TGTGCCAGCAGCCACGGGGACAGGGTCTACGAGCAGTACTTC
CDR3 protein: CASSHGDRVYEQYF

clone size: -
J gene: TRBJ1-1
V gene: TRBV2
D gene: TRBD1
CDR3 length: 15
CDR3 DNA: TGTGCCAGCACCCTAGACAGGGGCATGAACACTGAAGCTTTCTTT
CDR3 protein: CASTLDRGMNTEAFF

clone size: once
J gene: TRBJ2-3
V gene: TRBV27
D gene: TRBD2
CDR3 length: 16
CDR3 DNA: TGTGCCAGCAGTTGGTCGAGCGGGGCCGACACAGATACGCAGTATTTT
CDR3 protein: CASSWSSGADTDTQYF

clone size: -
J gene: TRBJ1-2
V gene: TRBV13
D gene: -
CDR3 length: 14
CDR3 DNA: TGTGCCAGCTTCTTTAGCGGCCTGCGCTATGGCTACACCTTC
CDR3 protein: CASFFSGLRYGYTF

clone size: -
J gene: TRBJ1-5
V gene: TRBV9
D gene: -
CDR3 length: 13
CDR3 DNA: TGTGCCAGCTCTGACTGGGGGGGGAGGCCCCAGCATTTT
CDR3 protein: CASSDWGGRPQHF

clone size: -
J gene: TRBJ2-7
V gene: TRBV6-5
D gene: -
CDR3 length: 15
CDR3 DNA: TGTGCCAGCAGTACCAGGGGGGTCCCTATTTACGAGCAGTACTTC
CDR3 protein: CASSTRGVPIYEQYF

clone size: -
J gene: TRBJ2-7
V gene: TRBV9
D gene: TRBD2
CDR3 length: 15
CDR3 DNA: TGTGCCAGCAGCCCTGGGGGAGGGAGGGCCCACGAGCAGTACTTC
CDR3 protein: CASSPGGGRAHEQYF

clone size: -
J gene: TRBJ2-3
V gene: TRBV30
D gene: TRBD2
CDR3 length: 14
CDR3 DNA: TGTGCCTGGAGTCGGATAGCGGGCAGGGATACGCAGTATTTT
CDR3 protein: CAWSRIAGRDTQYF

clone size: -
J gene: TRBJ1-5
V gene: TRBV6-1
D gene: -
CDR3 length: 13
CDR3 DNA: TGTGCCACCGAGGAGAGCAGTCCGGGACCCCAGCATTTT
CDR3 protein: CATEESSPGPQHF

clone size: -
J gene: TRBJ2-1
V gene: TRBV7-9
D gene: -
CDR3 length: 14
CDR3 DNA: TGTGCCAGCAGTGTGACGGAGACCTACAATGAGCAGTTCTTC
CDR3 protein: CASSVTETYNEQFF

clone size: -
J gene: TRBJ1-2
V gene: TRBV2
D gene: TRBD1
CDR3 length: 13
CDR3 DNA: TGTGCCAGCCTCGGGACAGGGGGCTATGGCTACACCTTC
CDR3 protein: CASLGTGGYGYTF

clone size: -
J gene: TRBJ2-3
V gene: TRBV5-8
D gene: -
CDR3 length: 15
CDR3 DNA: TGTGCCAGCAGCCCTGCTAGCGTTAGAACAGATACGCAGTATTTT
CDR3 protein: CASSPASVRTDTQYF

clone size: -
J gene: TRBJ2-3
V gene: TRBV5-3
D gene: -
CDR3 length: 14
CDR3 DNA: TGTGCCAGAAGCCCAAGGTGGTACACAGATACGCAGTATTTT
CDR3 protein: CARSPRWYTDTQYF

clone size: -
J gene: TRBJ2-2
V gene: TRBV7-7
D gene: TRBD2
CDR3 length: 15
CDR3 DNA: TGTGCTACCACGGGGACTAGATCTTTCACCGGGGAGCTGTTTTTT
CDR3 protein: CATTGTRSFTGELFF

clone size: -
J gene: TRBJ2-2
V gene: TRBV6-1
D gene: -
CDR3 length: 15
CDR3 DNA: TGTGCCAGCATCGTCTGGGGGAGAGGAACCGGGGAGCTGTTTTTT
CDR3 protein: CASIVWGRGTGELFF

clone size: -
J gene: TRBJ2-1
V gene: TRBV5-1
D gene: -
CDR3 length: 16
CDR3 DNA: TGCGCCAGCAGCTTGTCTCCGGGAAGCTCCTACAATGAGCAGTTCTTC
CDR3 protein: CASSLSPGSSYNEQFF

clone size: -
J gene: TRBJ2-6
V gene: TRBV4-2
D gene: -
CDR3 length: 17
CDR3 DNA: TGTGCCAGCAGCCAAGCAACAGGGAATTCTGGGGCCAACGTCCTGACTTTC
CDR3 protein: CASSQATGNSGANVLTF

clone size: -
J gene: TRBJ2-5
V gene: TRBV5-1
D gene: -
CDR3 length: 14
CDR3 DNA: TGCGCCAGCAGCTCCCCCCGGGGGTCGGAGACCCAGTACTTC
CDR3 protein: CASSSPRGSETQYF

clone size: -
J gene: TRBJ2-7
V gene: TRBV10-3
D gene: TRBD1
CDR3 length: 12
CDR3 DNA: TGTGCCATTCGACAGGGGAAGAACGAGCAGTACTTC
CDR3 protein: CAIRQGKNEQYF

clone size: few
J gene: TRBJ1-1
V gene: TRBV6-5
D gene: -
CDR3 length: 16
CDR3 DNA: TGTGCCAGCAGTTCTCCGGTGACGAAGGCGGGCACTGAAGCTTTCTTT
CDR3 protein: CASSSPVTKAGTEAFF

clone size: -
J gene: TRBJ2-5
V gene: TRBV7-3
D gene: -
CDR3 length: 13
CDR3 DNA: TGTGCCAGCAGCCGACAGGCCCAAGAGACCCAGTACTTC
CDR3 protein: CASSRQAQETQYF

clone size: -
J gene: TRBJ2-2
V gene: TRBV14
D gene: -
CDR3 length: 17
CDR3 DNA: TGTGCCAGCAGCCAGCGATCCGGGCCCACTCCCACCGGGGAGCTGTTTTTT
CDR3 protein: CASSQRSGPTPTGELFF

clone size: -
J gene: TRBJ1-1
V gene: TRBV6-5
D gene: -
CDR3 length: 15
CDR3 DNA: TGTGCCAGCAGTTACAATCTGGAGCTCTACACTGAAGCTTTCTTT
CDR3 protein: CASSYNLELYTEAFF

clone size: -
J gene: TRBJ2-1
V gene: TRBV9
D gene: TRBD2
CDR3 length: 14
CDR3 DNA: TGTGCCAGCAGCGTCCCTAGCGGGGCCAATGAGCAGTTCTTC
CDR3 protein: CASSVPSGANEQFF

clone size: -
J gene: TRBJ2-5
V gene: TRBV15
D gene: -
CDR3 length: 14
CDR3 DNA: TGTGCCACCAGCAGAGTAGCCGGGGAAGAGACCCAGTACTTC
CDR3 protein: CATSRVAGEETQYF

clone size: -
J gene: TRBJ2-1
V gene: TRBV9
D gene: -
CDR3 length: 14
CDR3 DNA: TGTGCCAGCAGCGCCGAGGGACCATACAATGAGCAGTTCTTC
CDR3 protein: CASSAEGPYNEQFF

clone size: once
J gene: TRBJ2-1
V gene: TRBV27
D gene: -
CDR3 length: 13
CDR3 DNA: TGTGCCAGCAGTGTGGCGGTTTACAATGAGCAGTTCTTC
CDR3 protein: CASSVAVYNEQFF

clone size: -
J gene: TRBJ2-1
V gene: TRBV6-6
D gene: -
CDR3 length: 13
CDR3 DNA: TGTGCCATAGGGGGACGGACCTACAATGAGCAGTTCTTC
CDR3 protein: CAIGGRTYNEQFF

clone size: -
J gene: TRBJ2-1
V gene: TRBV6-1
D gene: TRBD2
CDR3 length: 14
CDR3 DNA: TGTGCCAGCAGTGAAGCGTGGACTAGCAATGAGCAGTTCTTC
CDR3 protein: CASSEAWTSNEQFF

clone size: -
J gene: TRBJ2-5
V gene: TRBV5-4
D gene: TRBD2
CDR3 length: 14
CDR3 DNA: TGTGCCAGCAGCTCAAAGGGAGGGCAAGAGACCCAGTACTTC
CDR3 protein: CASSSKGGQETQYF

clone size: once
J gene: TRBJ2-7
V gene: TRBV9
D gene: -
CDR3 length: 13
CDR3 DNA: TGTGCCAGCAGCGTTGGGATCTCCTACGAGCAGTACTTC
CDR3 protein: CASSVGISYEQYF

clone size: -
J gene: TRBJ2-2
V gene: TRBV6-1
D gene: -
CDR3 length: 13
CDR3 DNA: TGTGCCAGCAGACAGGGAAACACCGGGGAGCTGTTTTTT
CDR3 protein: CASRQGNTGELFF

clone size: -
J gene: TRBJ2-1
V gene: TRBV7-2
D gene: TRBD1
CDR3 length: 15
CDR3 DNA: TGTGCCAGCAGCTTCACAGGGGGAGCCTACAATGAGCAGTTCTTC
CDR3 protein: CASSFTGGAYNEQFF

clone size: -
J gene: TRBJ1-6
V gene: TRBV6-6
D gene: -
CDR3 length: 14
CDR3 DNA: TGTGCTGCCGGGCAGGTCTCCTATAATTCACCCCTCCACTTT
CDR3 protein: CAAGQVSYNSPLHF

clone size: few
J gene: TRBJ1-2
V gene: TRBV29-1
D gene: -
CDR3 length: 12
CDR3 DNA: TGCAGCGTTGAGGCAGGGAAGGGAGGCTACACCTTC
CDR3 protein: CSVEAGKGGYTF

clone size: -
J gene: TRBJ1-5
V gene: TRBV30
D gene: -
CDR3 length: 15
CDR3 DNA: TGTGCCTGGAGATCCAGGGAGGTGATGTATCAGCCCCAGCATTTT
CDR3 protein: CAWRSREVMYQPQHF

clone size: -
J gene: TRBJ2-3
V gene: TRBV12-5
D gene: TRBD1
CDR3 length: 15
CDR3 DNA: TGTGCTAGTGGTACCGGGACAGTCTACACAGATACGCAGTATTTT
CDR3 protein: CASGTGTVYTDTQYF

clone size: once
J gene: TRBJ2-1
V gene: TRBV28
D gene: TRBD2
CDR3 length: 16
CDR3 DNA: TGTGCCAGCAGAAGACCCGGGACTAGCGGGAGATGGGAGCAGTTCTTC
CDR3 protein: CASRRPGTSGRWEQFF

clone size: -
J gene: TRBJ2-7
V gene: TRBV27
D gene: TRBD1
CDR3 length: 16
CDR3 DNA: TGTGCCAGCAGACGACGGGGACAGGGGCGCTCCTACGAGCAGTACTTC
CDR3 protein: CASRRRGQGRSYEQYF

clone size: -
J gene: TRBJ2-7
V gene: TRBV30
D gene: -
CDR3 length: 11
CDR3 DNA: TGTGCCTGGGGACCTAGCTACGAGCAGTACTTC
CDR3 protein: CAWGPSYEQYF

clone size: -
J gene: TRBJ2-1
V gene: TRBV30
D gene: TRBD2
CDR3 length: 16
CDR3 DNA: TGTGCCTGGAGTCCCCTGGGGCGGGAGATCTACAATGAGCAGTTCTTC
CDR3 protein: CAWSPLGREIYNEQFF

clone size: -
J gene: TRBJ2-7
V gene: TRBV6-5
D gene: -
CDR3 length: 15
CDR3 DNA: TGTGCCAGCAGTTCTCGGGGAGGGGGGAGGAACGAGCAGTACTTC
CDR3 protein: CASSSRGGGRNEQYF